These T cell receptor beta chains were read from a single sample in a study of blood T cell repertoires in COVID-19. Libraries were prepared by immunoSEQ multiplex PCR; TCRdb keeps only in-frame clonotypes and omits some of them. This sample yields 200,000 to 300,000 clones, of which 82% are seen a single time; approximately 4.5% belongs to the top ten. Sample: peripheral blood. The receptor source for this set is a woman in her sixties or seventies with acute or convalescent COVID-19. Each CDR3 is given with its conserved first and last residue. The D gene is left open where the match is weak. Clone sizes are given selectively: once, few, many, or a class where the clone is expanded.

TRBD2 TRBJ2-1 TRBV7-8 NA TGTGCCAGCAGCTTCCGGGGGGGCCTCTTTTATGAGCAGTTCTTC CASSFRGGLFYEQFF
NA TRBJ2-3 TRBV15 NA TGTGCCACCAGCAGAGTAGCCGTCTCAGATACGCAGTATTTT CATSRVAVSDTQYF
TRBD1 TRBJ2-7 TRBV5-5 NA TGTGCCAGCAGCTTGGTGGGACAGGTCGGCATAGACGAGCAGTACTTC CASSLVGQVGIDEQYF
TRBD1 TRBJ1-2 TRBV12-3/TRBV12-4 NA TGTGCCGGCAGCCCACAGGGGACGCGTGGCTACACCTTC CAGSPQGTRGYTF
TRBD1 TRBJ1-4 TRBV7-9 NA TGTGCCAGCAGCTCCAGGACAGGCCTTAAGGAAAAACTGTTTTTT CASSSRTGLKEKLFF
NA TRBJ2-4 TRBV7-8 NA TGTGCCAGCAGCTTAGAGCAGGGGACAAAAAACATTCAGTACTTC CASSLEQGTKNIQYF
NA TRBJ1-2 TRBV6-5 NA TGTGCCAGCAGTTACTCGACGGGTTTGCAGAACTATGGCTACACCTTC CASSYSTGLQNYGYTF
NA TRBJ1-2 TRBV19 NA TGTGCCAGTAGTATTGCCCAGGGATTTTACTTC CASSIAQGFYF
NA TRBJ1-2 TRBV3-1/TRBV3-2 NA TGTGCCAGCAGCCCCGACGGGGGGGAGAGTGGCTACACCTTC CASSPDGGESGYTF
NA TRBJ1-6 TRBV5-8 NA TGTGCCAGCAGCTCAGGGATATCCTATAATTCACCCCTCCACTTT CASSSGISYNSPLHF
TRBD1 TRBJ1-1 TRBV25-1 NA TGTGCCAGCAGCGCATATGACAGGGCCACTGAAGCTTTCTTT CASSAYDRATEAFF
NA TRBJ1-2 TRBV5-4 NA TGTGCCAGCAGCTCACAGGGTGGTGGCTACACCTTC CASSSQGGGYTF
NA TRBJ1-5 TRBV11-2 NA TGTGCCAGCAGCTTAGGAGGCGCAGGGGTGAGCAATCAGCCCCAGCATTTT CASSLGGAGVSNQPQHF
NA TRBJ1-1 TRBV18 NA TGTGCCAGCTCACCGAACAGGAGGGCGACTGAAGCTTTCTTT CASSPNRRATEAFF
NA TRBJ1-1 TRBV6-6 NA TGTGCCAGCAGTTACTCCCAGGGGCGGTTGAACACTGAAGCTTTCTTT CASSYSQGRLNTEAFF
NA TRBJ1-4 TRBV2 few TGTGCCAGCAGAATCGGACTCACATCACGACTGTTTTTT CASRIGLTSRLFF